These 12 T cell receptor beta chains originate from one sample sequenced in a study of shared clonotypes between healthy human individuals. TCRdb's table, derived via immunoSEQ multiplex PCR, lists solely in-frame clones and lacks some. This table holds some 1,400,000 clones, roughly 96% found once. Sequencing used naive CD4+ T cells sorted from blood. As to subset: CD45RA+ positively selected. Receptors were obtained from a man aged 25 to 40 in good health.

The genes are TRBV6-5 and TRBJ1-1, with a weak D call TRBD1 (5 bases). The V and J ends lost 3 bases and 1 base respectively, with 12 bases between them. Germline V gene data show CDR1 as MNHEY and CDR2 as SVGAGI. This CDR3 comprises 15 residues. The CDR3, as DNA: TGTGCCAGCAGTTATCCCAGGGTTCAGAACACTGAAGCTTTCTTT. Amino acids: CASSYPRVQNTEAFF.

This chain links TRBV28 with TRBJ2-1; 7 positions match TRBD1. CDR1 is MDHEN, CDR2 SYDVKM, per germline. The CDR3 totals 15 residues. J lost 3 bases, V lost 5 bases, and 7 bases had no gene match. The CDR3 reads CASSLHRGVYNEQFF. CDR3 nucleotide sequence: TGTGCCAGCAGTCTCCACAGGGGAGTCTACAATGAGCAGTTCTTC. Supplemented by reference TRBV28 and TRBJ2-1, the full variable domain reads DVKVTQSSRYLVKRTGEKVFLECVQDMDHENMFWYRQDPGLGLRLIYFSYDVKMKEKGDIPEGYSVSREKKERFSLILESASTNQTSMYLCASSLHRGVYNEQFFGPGTRLTVL.

J is TRBJ2-1 and V is TRBV29-1; 9 bases are shared with TRBD2. V dropped 6 bases and J dropped 4; count of bases not matched to a gene: 13. The CDR3 loop spans 16 amino acids. The germline V gene encodes CDR1 SQVTM and CDR2 ANQGSEA. CDR3 loop: CSVVSLAGQPYNEQFF. The CDR3 DNA is TGCAGCGTCGTGAGTCTAGCGGGGCAGCCGTACAATGAGCAGTTCTTC.

The genes are TRBV6-5 and TRBJ2-7, with 7 positions matching TRBD1. After removal of 2 bases from V and 3 bases from J, the junction contained 7 bases not matched to a gene. This CDR3 is 15 amino acids long. Germline lookup yields CDR1 MNHEY and CDR2 SVGAGI. The CDR3 region is CASSYVTGAIYEQYF. In DNA, the CDR3 is TGTGCCAGCAGTTACGTAACAGGGGCTATCTACGAGCAGTACTTC.

The rearrangement links TRBV19 to TRBJ2-1; 9 bases are a match to TRBD2. Trimming took 5 bases from V and 3 from J; bases not matched to a gene: 8. The germline gives CDR1 LNHDA, CDR2 SQIVND (reference sequence). The CDR3 is 16 residues long. CDR3 bases: TGTGCCAGTAGTCCCAAAGCGGGAGGTATCTACAATGAGCAGTTCTTC. Protein: CASSPKAGGIYNEQFF. The full variable domain, in which reference TRBV19 and TRBJ2-1 provide the parts outside the CDR3, is DGGITQSPKYLFRKEGQNVTLSCEQNLNHDAMYWYRQDPGQGLRLIYYSQIVNDFQKGDIAEGYSVSREKKESFPLTVTSAQKNPTAFYLCASSPKAGGIYNEQFFGPGTRLTVL.

V and J are TRBV6-5 and TRBJ2-3; D possibly corresponds to TRBD2 (6 bases). The CDR3 spans 13 residues. From germline, CDR1 is MNHEY and CDR2 SVGAGI. Deletions cut 2 bases from V and 6 bases from J, with 9 bases between. The CDR3 protein is CASSYPGDDTQYF. DNA of the CDR3: TGTGCCAGCAGTTACCCGGGGGACGATACGCAGTATTTT.

The chain couples TRBV4-2 to TRBJ2-7; maybe TRBD1 (6 bases). The CDR3 length is 13 residues. Germline lookup yields CDR1 LGHNA and CDR2 YNFKEQ. V shed 5 bases and J shed 2 bases, with 10 bases lying between them. The CDR3 DNA sequence: TGTGCCAGCAGCAACCGGGACACCTACGAGCAGTACTTC. Its protein product is CASSNRDTYEQYF.

The genes are TRBV10-2 and TRBJ2-7; D is perhaps TRBD1 or TRBD2 (5 bases each). The germline V gene has CDR1 WSHSY and CDR2 SAAADI. This CDR3 is 14 amino acids long. V lost 3 bases and J 6 bases, leaving 15 bases between the germline ends. The CDR3 bases are TGCGCCAGCAGTGATCGGGACGGAATTGTCGAGCAGTACTTC. Protein sequence: CASSDRDGIVEQYF.

This sequence joins TRBV5-1 and TRBJ2-7, with TRBD2 identical over 9 bases. The CDR3 consists of 15 residues. V trimming: 3 bases; J trimming: 1 base; junction bases outside the gene matches: 5. Germline V gives CDR1 SGHRS, CDR2 YFSETQ. CDR3 DNA sequence: TGCGCCAGCAGCTCGCTGGGACTAGCATCCTACGAGCAGTACTTC. The encoded protein is CASSSLGLASYEQYF. Using reference TRBV5-1 and TRBJ2-7 for the parts outside the CDR3, the full variable domain is KAGVTQTPRYLIKTRGQQVTLSCSPISGHRSVSWYQQTPGQGLQFLFEYFSETQRNKGNFPGRFSGRQFSNSRSEMNVSTLELGDSALYLCASSSLGLASYEQYFGPGTRLTVT.

This clone appeared a single time. Distinct nucleotide sequences in the sample also encode this CDR3. The chain employs TRBV9 and TRBJ2-3; 11 bases match TRBD2. The V segment lost 0 bases and the J segment 0 bases; nucleotides outside the gene matches: 0. The CDR3 is made up of 16 amino acids. Germline V gene lookup returns CDR1 SGDLS and CDR2 YYNGEE. The DNA for the CDR3 is TGTGCCAGCAGCGTAGCTAGCGGGAGGAGCACAGATACGCAGTATTTT. It is translated as CASSVASGRSTDTQYF. Supplemented by reference TRBV9 and TRBJ2-3, the full variable domain reads DSGVTQTPKHLITATGQRVTLRCSPRSGDLSVYWYQQSLDQGLQFLIQYYNGEERAKGNILERFSAQQFPDLHSELNLSSLELGDSALYFCASSVASGRSTDTQYFGPGTRLTVL.

This rearrangement joins TRBV6-6 to TRBJ1-5; D is possibly TRBD1 (5 bases). The CDR3 has 13 residues. V was shortened by 0 bases and J by 10 bases, with 10 bases between the two germline ends. Germline V lookup: CDR1 MNHNY, CDR2 SVGAGI (reference sequence). The CDR3 DNA is TGTGCCAGCAGTTACTCGGGGACTCGACCCCAGCATTTT. Its protein product is CASSYSGTRPQHF.

For the CDR3, the DNA is TGTGCCAGCAGCCAAGCTTTACGGGCTTTCTTT. Protein sequence: CASSQALRAFF. The chain recombines TRBV14 with TRBJ1-1; no definite D call. V lost 1 base and J 11 bases, leaving 8 bases between the germline ends. The CDR3 length is 11 residues. CDR1 and CDR2 (germline): SGHDN, FVKESK.